Shown below are 3 T cell receptor beta chains from a single sample sequenced in a study of cytomegalovirus exposure and HLA in healthy donors. Amplification used 60 Vbeta primers and 13 Jbeta primers. Data came from immunoSEQ multiplex PCR; TCRdb stores just in-frame clones and leaves some out. The repertoire includes some 200,000 clones, roughly 76% of them detected once, and about 5.7% sits in the top ten. Sample: PBMCs. These receptors were taken from a man aged 35 to 55 in good health and CMV-seropositive.

The chain joins TRBV7-9 to TRBJ2-2, with D possibly TRBD1 on 5 matching bases. CDR3 length equals 15 residues. The V end lost 1 base, the J end lost 1 base, and 7 bases lay between the germline ends. The germline V gene has CDR1 SEHNR and CDR2 FQNEAQ (reference sequence). CDR3 region: CASSLVDRNTGELFF. In nucleotides, the CDR3 is TGTGCCAGCAGCTTAGTCGACAGGAACACCGGGGAGCTGTTTTTT.

The CDR3 loop reads CASSPASPASGLTDTQYF. The CDR3 DNA follows: TGTGCCAGCTCTCCAGCTTCACCGGCTAGCGGGCTCACAGATACGCAGTATTTT. The chain joins TRBV18 to TRBJ2-3, with 8 bases lining up with TRBD2. CDR3 length: 18 amino acids. Germline CDR1 KGHSH, CDR2 LQKENI. After removal of 6 bases from V and 2 bases from J, the junction contained 16 bases not matched to a gene.

CDR3 protein: CASSSPENTEAFF. CDR3 in DNA: TGCGCCAGCAGTTCACCAGAGAACACTGAAGCTTTCTTT. The genes are TRBV5-1 and TRBJ1-1, with unresolved D. The CDR3 has 13 residues. V was cut by 5 bases and J by 1 base, with 9 bases left in between. CDR1 is SGHRS and CDR2 is YFSETQ in the germline V gene. The full variable domain, in which reference TRBV5-1 and TRBJ1-1 provide the parts outside the CDR3, is KAGVTQTPRYLIKTRGQQVTLSCSPISGHRSVSWYQQTPGQGLQFLFEYFSETQRNKGNFPGRFSGRQFSNSRSEMNVSTLELGDSALYLCASSSPENTEAFFGQGTRLTVV.